The clone carrying this T cell receptor beta chain was detected a few times. The antigen is unknown. Data came from immunoSEQ multiplex PCR; TCRdb stores just in-frame clones and leaves some out. The sample carries approximately 52,000 clones, around 84% recorded once. Baseline was the first blood sampling point, followed by cycle 4 day 1 and cycle 7 day 1. These data belong to a study of OX40 agonist ivuxolimab in advanced cancers. For the study at large: Partial responses were achieved by three patients, one with hepatocellular carcinoma and two with cutaneous melanoma. Study observations and caveats: Clonal expansion was among the lowest in partial responders at 0.1-3.0 mg/kg, especially CD8+. CD4+ and CD8+ blood T cells expanded clonally by week 6 at 0.1 to 3.0 mg/kg.

V shed 8 bases and J shed 0 bases, with 17 bases lying between them. This CDR3 is built from 16 residues. Germline CDR1 reads SGHVS; CDR2 reads FQNEAQ. The sequenced sample was CD4+ or CD8+ T cells sorted from blood, obtained in a trial of the OX40 agonist ivuxolimab. The V and J genes are TRBV7-8 and TRBJ2-4, with D possibly being TRBD2 (6 bases). This clonotype originated in an adult with an advanced solid tumor such as melanoma, head and neck, liver or kidney cancer. For the CDR3, the DNA is TGTGCCAGCTCGGAGGAGGGTGGTATAGCCAAAAACATTCAGTACTTC. This sequence encodes CASSEEGGIAKNIQYF.